This is a list of T cell receptor beta chains from one sample in a study of cytomegalovirus exposure and HLA in healthy donors. Clones were read by immunoSEQ multiplex PCR, and TCRdb kept only the in-frame ones, dropping some. The sample records 95,000 or so clones, roughly 70% being singletons. Sequenced input: PBMCs. Every receptor here comes from a woman aged 45 to 65 in good health and CMV-seropositive. The CDR3 runs from the conserved cysteine through the conserved F or W. The order of the fields is clone size, V gene, J gene, D gene, CDR3 DNA, CDR3 protein. The D gene is left open where the match is weak. Not all rows give a size; the values are once, few, many and, for expanded clones, a class.

-,TRBV19,TRBJ2-1,-,TGTGCCAGTACACTAGGGCTAGCTGGCAGCTCCTACAATGAGCAGTTCTTC,CASTLGLAGSSYNEQFF
-,TRBV11-2,TRBJ2-3,-,TGTGCCAGCAGCCCTTTAGGCGGGCCTCGCACAGATACGCAGTATTTT,CASSPLGGPRTDTQYF
-,TRBV5-1,TRBJ2-1,TRBD2,TGCGCCAGCAGCCTTAGCGGGACGTACAATGAGCAGTTCTTC,CASSLSGTYNEQFF
-,TRBV5-4,TRBJ1-3,TRBD1,TGTGCCAGCAGCTTACAGGGGTTAGGAAACACCATATATTTT,CASSLQGLGNTIYF
-,TRBV30,TRBJ2-6,TRBD1,TGTGCCTGGAGTGTAGCACAGGGGGCGAGAGGAAGGTCTGGGGCCAACGTCCTGACTTTC,CAWSVAQGARGRSGANVLTF
-,TRBV9,TRBJ2-1,-,TGTGCCAGCAGCGTAGCTGACAATGAGCAGTTCTTC,CASSVADNEQFF
-,TRBV28,TRBJ2-1,TRBD2,TGTGCCAGCACCTTGACTAGCGGGAGAGTGAATGAGCAGTTCTTC,CASTLTSGRVNEQFF
-,TRBV15,TRBJ2-5,-,TGTGCCACCAGCATACTTTTTGGAGGGCCGCGTGAGACCCAGTACTTC,CATSILFGGPRETQYF
-,TRBV7-2,TRBJ2-3,TRBD2,TGTGCCAGCAGCCTTCGACTAGCGGGGGGCACAGATACGCAGTATTTT,CASSLRLAGGTDTQYF
-,TRBV6-6,TRBJ2-7,TRBD1,TGTGCCAGCAGTCCCCAGACAGGGGGCGTAGATGAGCAGTACTTC,CASSPQTGGVDEQYF
-,TRBV28,TRBJ1-1,-,TGTGCCAGCAGTTTACTCGGGGGGTTAGGGGCTTTCTTT,CASSLLGGLGAFF
many,TRBV5-4,TRBJ2-7,-,TGTGCCAGCAGCTTACAGGCAGGCTACGAGCAGTACTTC,CASSLQAGYEQYF
large,TRBV5-4,TRBJ1-2,TRBD1,TGTGCCACCCGGACAGGGTACTATGGCTACACCTTC,CATRTGYYGYTF
few,TRBV27,TRBJ1-5,-,TGTGCCAGCAGTCCAGGGCAGGTGTACAATCAGCCCCAGCATTTT,CASSPGQVYNQPQHF
-,TRBV5-6,TRBJ1-6,-,TGTGCCAGCAGCTTTGCTCAGGGTAATTCACCCCTCCACTTT,CASSFAQGNSPLHF
few,TRBV12-5,TRBJ2-3,-,TGTGCTAGTGCCCTTCGCGCAGATACGCAGTATTTT,CASALRADTQYF
-,TRBV9,TRBJ2-2,-,TGTGCCAGCAGCGTAGGGACAGCCCCGAACACCGGGGAGCTGTTTTTT,CASSVGTAPNTGELFF
-,TRBV5-6,TRBJ2-5,-,TGTGCCAGCAGCTTAAGACAGCCGCAAGAGACCCAGTACTTC,CASSLRQPQETQYF
once,TRBV7-2,TRBJ2-3,-,TGTGCCAGCAGCTTAGGTACAGTGGTTGGTGATACGCAGTATTTT,CASSLGTVVGDTQYF
-,TRBV10-3,TRBJ2-5,TRBD1,TGTGCCATTGAACCGGACCCAGGGGGCCAAGAGACCCAGTACTTC,CAIEPDPGGQETQYF
few,TRBV2,TRBJ1-5,TRBD1,TGTGCCAGCAGTGAAGAGGGGACAGGGAGCAATCAGCCCCAGCATTTT,CASSEEGTGSNQPQHF
-,TRBV7-3,TRBJ2-3,TRBD2,TGTGCCAGCAGTTCTAGCGGGAGGAGCACAGATACGCAGTATTTT,CASSSSGRSTDTQYF
-,TRBV4-3,TRBJ1-1,TRBD1,TGCGCCAGCAGCGCAACCGGGACAGCCTACACTGAAGCTTTCTTT,CASSATGTAYTEAFF
-,TRBV7-2,TRBJ2-7,TRBD2,TGTGCCAGCAGCTTAGAACTAGCGGGAGGTAACGAGCAGTACTTC,CASSLELAGGNEQYF
-,TRBV14,TRBJ2-1,-,TGTGCCAGCAGCTCTAAGAATGGCAGGTACAATGAGCAGTTCTTC,CASSSKNGRYNEQFF
-,TRBV10-1,TRBJ2-2,TRBD2,TGCGCCAGCAGTGATCTAGCGGGAGGCCCTACCGGGGAGCTGTTTTTT,CASSDLAGGPTGELFF
-,TRBV5-1,TRBJ2-5,TRBD2,TGCGCCAGCAGCTTGGAGCCTAGCGGGATACGCCAAGAGACCCAGTACTTC,CASSLEPSGIRQETQYF
-,TRBV2,TRBJ1-2,-,TGTGCCAGCAAGGGGTGGGGTGGGGATGGCTACACCTTC,CASKGWGGDGYTF
-,TRBV6-1,TRBJ1-2,-,TGTGCCAGTAACGACGGGACATTTAGGGGCTACACCTTC,CASNDGTFRGYTF
-,TRBV6-1,TRBJ1-5,-,TGTGCCAGCAGTGAAGGTCCCGGGAGCAATCAGCCCCAGCATTTT,CASSEGPGSNQPQHF
once,TRBV9,TRBJ2-3,TRBD2,TGTGCCAGCAGCCTAGCGGGAGGTAGCACAGATACGCAGTATTTT,CASSLAGGSTDTQYF
many,TRBV25-1,TRBJ2-3,-,TGTGCCTCAGGGGATCTCACAGATACGCAGTATTTT,CASGDLTDTQYF
few,TRBV11-2,TRBJ2-1,-,TGTGCCAGCAGCCCCACCTACAATGAGCAGTTCTTC,CASSPTYNEQFF
few,TRBV2,TRBJ2-7,TRBD1,TGTGCCAGCAGGGAAGGACAGGGTTGGGGGTACGAGCAGTACTTC,CASREGQGWGYEQYF
-,TRBV2,TRBJ1-1,-,TGTGCCAGCAGTGATGAATGGAGGGTAAGAACTGAAGCTTTCTTT,CASSDEWRVRTEAFF
-,TRBV12-5,TRBJ2-5,TRBD1,TGTGCTAGTGGGACAGGGGTTGGGGAAGAGACCCAGTACTTC,CASGTGVGEETQYF
-,TRBV7-9,TRBJ1-5,-,TGTGCCAGCAGCTTAGAGGGGTTCGTTGGGCAGCCCCAGCATTTT,CASSLEGFVGQPQHF
-,TRBV7-9,TRBJ2-3,TRBD2,TGTGCCAGCAGCCCAACGGCGGGGGGCACAGATACGCAGTATTTT,CASSPTAGGTDTQYF
-,TRBV6-5,TRBJ2-1,-,TGTGCCAGTTCGGGGAGCTACAATGAGCAGTTCTTC,CASSGSYNEQFF
few,TRBV7-9,TRBJ2-7,TRBD1,TGTGCCAGCAGCCGACAGGGTAGGATGGACGAGCAGTACTTC,CASSRQGRMDEQYF